This TCR beta chain is from a study of blood T cell repertoires in COVID-19. The length of the CDR3 is 16 residues. The germline V gene has CDR1 SGHVS and CDR2 FNYEAQ. J gave up 4 bases and V 1 base, and 6 bases lay outside the gene matches. Original handling: Amplification with reference gene primers provided the estimates of nucleated cell counts. The method was immunoSEQ multiplex PCR; TCRdb's version includes in-frame clones alone and lacks a portion of them. V, J and clone size are taken as reported in that table, and D and trimming were inferred from the DNA itself. Of 150,000 to 200,000 clones in the sample, around four fifths were seen once. Participant-given clinical history determined each cohort assignment.

The receptor's source is a woman aged 50 to 65 who had recovered from COVID-19. The gene calls are TRBV7-6 and TRBJ2-3; the match to TRBD2 covers 9 bases. Input material: PBMCs or T cells enriched from blood (not recorded which). CDR3 coding DNA: TGTGCCAGCAGCTTAGTCGGTAGCGGGAGTTCAGATACGCAGTATTTT. This codes for CASSLVGSGSSDTQYF.